These 3 T cell receptor beta chains originate from one sample sequenced in a study of T cells in Graves' hyperthyroidism and ophthalmopathy. Amplification of TCR beta CDR3 regions was performed using RNA transcripts as template. TCR CDR3 regions were first amplified by RT-PCR with HTBI primers. TCRdb re-called the multiplex PCR reads through MiXCR, storing one row per CDR3 protein. This table holds about 400,000 distinct CDR3 sequences, roughly 15% found once. The source material was blood. The receptors originated from a woman aged 25 to 39 with Graves' ophthalmopathy.

This clonotype turned up a few times. This may stem from a read error, because a much larger clone lies one nucleotide away. J is TRBJ2-2 and V is TRBV12-3 or TRBV12-4; the D gene is possibly TRBD2 (6 bases). The CDR3 is 14 residues long. V lost 10 bases to trimming and J lost 1 base, with 13 bases between them. CDR3 in amino acids: CATRDCRNTGELFF. The DNA for the CDR3 is TGTGCCACGAGGGACTGCCGGAACACCGGGGAGCTGTTTTTT.

This clonotype was seen at least ten times. J is TRBJ2-7 and V is TRBV20-1; 10 bases are shared with TRBD2. CDR1 is DFQATT, CDR2 SNEGSKA, per germline (reference sequence). V lost 0 bases to trimming and J lost 2 bases; unmatched junction nucleotides: 4. This CDR3 is 15 amino acids long. The CDR3 spells CSAREVSGGAYEQYF. CDR3 coding DNA: TGCAGTGCTAGAGAAGTCAGCGGGGGGGCCTACGAGCAGTACTTC.

This clonotype was detected many times. The chain joins TRBV6-1 to TRBJ1-2; D unclear. V lost 4 bases to trimming and J lost 3 bases, with 12 bases between them. There are 14 residues in the CDR3. CDR1 is MNHNS and CDR2 is SASEGT in the germline V gene. The CDR3 sequence: CASSGTGYDYGYTF. The CDR3, as DNA: TGTGCCAGCAGTGGGACCGGGTACGACTATGGCTACACCTTC.